This passage covers 12 T cell receptor beta chains from one sample sequenced in a study of T cells in Graves' hyperthyroidism and ophthalmopathy. Template material for amplifying TCR beta CDR3 regions consisted of RNA transcripts. HTBI primers were the set used in a first-round RT-PCR of the TCR CDR3. TCRdb called the multiplex PCR reads again in MiXCR, with one record for every CDR3 protein. The profile covers a few hundred thousand distinct CDR3 sequences, with around a sixth appearing a single time and 45% to 55% taken by the ten largest. The sample was blood. These TCRs come from a woman in her fifties or sixties with Graves' hyperthyroidism.

This clonotype was found many times. The rearrangement links TRBV12-3 or TRBV12-4 to TRBJ1-2; D is ambiguous. The CDR3 loop spans 13 amino acids. The V end was cut by 0 bases, the J end by 8 bases, with 10 bases between. Here the CDR3 reads CASSLAAVGGYTF. The DNA of the CDR3 is TGTGCCAGCAGTTTAGCTGCGGTAGGGGGCTACACCTTC.

The genes are TRBV5-1 and TRBJ1-4; D is perhaps TRBD1 (5 bases). V shed 0 bases and J shed 5 bases, with 14 bases lying between them. The length of the CDR3 is 16 residues. Germline V gives CDR1 SGHRS, CDR2 YFSETQ. Written as DNA, the CDR3 is TGCGCCAGCAGCTTGGCGGGGGGTGCTATGAATGAAAAACTGTTTTTT. Translation gives CASSLAGGAMNEKLFF.

This clonotype was counted only a few times. V gene TRBV20-1 combines with J gene TRBJ2-1; D call uncertain. Trimming shortened V by 1 base and J by 10 bases, and 14 bases separated the two germline ends. CDR1 DFQATT and CDR2 SNEGSKA come from the germline V gene (reference sequence). CDR3 length: 13 residues. CDR3 nucleotides: TGCAGTGCTAGAGGGCAGTGGGCGGACGAGCAGTTCTTC. This translates into CSARGQWADEQFF.

V and J are TRBV3-1 and TRBJ2-1; tentative D call: TRBD1 (5 bases). CDR1 and CDR2 (germline): LGHDT, YNNKEL (reference sequence). The V end was cut by 1 base, the J end by 2 bases, with 18 bases between. CDR3 length: 18 residues. The CDR3 protein is CASSQGPSGGQAYNEQFF. The CDR3 DNA sequence: TGTGCCAGCAGCCAAGGACCATCGGGCGGACAAGCCTACAATGAGCAGTTCTTC.

This chain joins TRBV7-9 and TRBJ2-1; possibly TRBD2 for D (6 bases). Trimming removed 3 bases from V and 3 bases from J, with 12 bases in between. This CDR3 comprises 15 residues. Germline-derived CDR1 and CDR2 are SEHNR and FQNEAQ (reference sequence). The DNA for the CDR3 is TGTGCCAGCAGCTTTTTGGGGGAGGACTACAATGAGCAGTTCTTC. Its protein is CASSFLGEDYNEQFF.

J is TRBJ2-7 and V is TRBV20-1; D remains ambiguous. The CDR3 is made up of 15 amino acids. Per the germline V gene, CDR1 is DFQATT and CDR2 is SNEGSKA (reference sequence). Trimming stripped 7 bases from V and 0 bases from J, with 19 bases between. The CDR3 region is CSGASPSYSSYEQYF. CDR3 in DNA: TGCAGTGGGGCCTCCCCCTCGTACAGCTCCTACGAGCAGTACTTC.

The chain recombines TRBV20-1 with TRBJ2-4, with D uncertain. V lost 0 bases and J 7 bases, leaving 16 bases between the germline ends. The CDR3 covers 15 residues. From germline, CDR1 is DFQATT and CDR2 SNEGSKA (reference sequence). CDR3 DNA sequence: TGCAGTGCTAGAGATGCCTCCCCTGGTAGGAACATTCAGTACTTC. This translates into CSARDASPGRNIQYF.

This clonotype was counted only a few times. This chain uses TRBV20-1 with TRBJ2-5; D is possibly TRBD2 (6 bases). V dropped 2 bases and J dropped 4 bases, with 11 bases sitting between them. The germline CDR1 and CDR2 sequences are DFQATT and SNEGSKA (reference sequence). The CDR3 totals 13 residues. CDR3 DNA: TGCAGTGCTAGATCGGGAGCCGGAGAGACCCAGTACTTC. This translates into CSARSGAGETQYF.

This clonotype showed up many times. The chain joins TRBV7-3 to TRBJ2-3; tentatively, D is TRBD1 (6 bases). V shed 4 bases and J shed 2 bases, with 10 bases lying between them. CDR3 length: 14 amino acids. Looked up from germline, CDR1 is SGHTA and CDR2 is FQGTGA. The DNA for the CDR3 is TGTGCCAGCAGCTCCAGGGGTCACACAGATACGCAGTATTTT. Protein product: CASSSRGHTDTQYF.

This clonotype has ten or more counts. The DNA for the CDR3 is TGTGCCAGCGAGGGCCCCGAAACAAACACCGGGGAGCTGTTTTTT. Amino acid sequence: CASEGPETNTGELFF. The chain links TRBV11-2 to TRBJ2-2; possibly TRBD2 for D (5 bases). Germline CDR1 SGHAT, CDR2 FQNNGV. The CDR3 extends over 15 amino acids. V was shortened by 8 bases and J by 2 bases, with 15 bases between the two germline ends. The full variable domain, rest sourced from reference TRBV11-2 and TRBJ2-2, is EAGVAQSPRYKIIEKRQSVAFWCNPISGHATLYWYQQILGQGPKLLIQFQNNGVVDDSQLPKDRFSAERLKGVDSTLKIQPAKLEDSAVYLCASEGPETNTGELFFGEGSRLTVL.

The rearrangement links TRBV10-3 to TRBJ1-5; no clear D. V lost 3 bases to trimming and J lost 4 bases, with 13 bases between them. CDR3 size: 15 residues. Germline lookup yields CDR1 ENHRY and CDR2 SYGVKD. CDR3 coding DNA: TGTGCCATCAGTGAAGTCCCTCTGGGTAATCAGCCCCAGCATTTT. It specifies CAISEVPLGNQPQHF.

This chain connects TRBV6-1 to TRBJ2-2; D may be TRBD1 or TRBD2 (5 bases each). The germline gives CDR1 MNHNS, CDR2 SASEGT. V lost 4 bases to trimming and J lost 3 bases, with 9 bases between them. This CDR3 is 14 amino acids long. Written as DNA, the CDR3 is TGTGCCAGCAGTGTTGAGGGGTACACCGGGGAGCTGTTTTTT. It is translated as CASSVEGYTGELFF.